The TCR beta chain under discussion was sequenced for a study of Graves' ophthalmopathy and Graves' hyperthyroidism (dated by TCRdb to about 2018). As for the study more broadly: Peripheral blood samples were taken at the time of initial diagnosis, before any treatment was given. In roughly 6 hyperthyroidism patients, T-cell repertoires of thyroid tissue and blood were compared. In total, under 150 blood samples were TCR-sequenced: 40 to 45 ophthalmopathy, roughly 77 hyperthyroidism and approximately 17 hyperthyroidism-to-ophthalmopathy patients. Following sample collection, hyperthyroidism patients were given methimazole at a starting dose of 30 mg daily, and ophthalmopathy patients were given high-dose intravenous methylprednisolone. A discovery set of 100 patients (43 ophthalmopathy, fewer than 60 stable hyperthyroidism) was enrolled to explore V-J signatures distinguishing ophthalmopathy from hyperthyroidism. TCR beta repertoire signatures were used to distinguish Graves' ophthalmopathy from Graves' hyperthyroidism and to predict progression to ophthalmopathy. The 90 or so discovery patients were randomly split 7:3 into training and test sets. For independent validation, a separate cohort was made up of 18 to 20 hyperthyroidism patients plus 17 patients who later progressed from hyperthyroidism to ophthalmopathy. The study at large found these results: Most expanded thyroid clonotypes with frequency above 0.001 were also detected in blood, suggesting blood repertoires may reflect the thyroid immune response. In cross-validation, the 13-signature model distinguished ophthalmopathy from stable hyperthyroidism with about 88% sensitivity and about 81% specificity, and in the test set the corresponding values were around 78% and 73%. Sample size was not statistically predetermined, and group allocation was not concealed from the investigators. In validation, the model predicted ophthalmopathy progression with about 70% sensitivity and 72.22% specificity; roughly 11 predicted patients were CT-confirmed with GO in a median of roughly 6.8 months.

Ophthalmopathy patients had moderately to severely active disease, Clinical Activity Score of at least 3, NOSPECS grade of at least 4, and disease duration under 3 months. Patients with other autoimmune diseases, uncontrolled infections, pregnancy or lactation were excluded. Diagnosis was based on clinical symptoms, serum thyroxine, TRAb, thyroid ultrasound and orbital computed tomography. Using Ficoll-Paque density gradient centrifugation, PBMCs were isolated from 10 ml of fresh peripheral blood. Total RNA was extracted with Trizol reagent and quality-checked on an Agilent 2100 Bioanalyzer. For repertoire sequencing, TCR beta CDR3 regions were amplified from RNA transcripts. The first round was an RT-PCR using HTBI primers with the Qiagen OneStep RT-PCR kit, and this first round was followed by a second-round multiplex PCR, then size selection and purification. The libraries underwent paired-end sequencing with 100 bp reads on an Illumina HiSeq2000. Processing in the source paper ran as follows. Reads were processed with SOAPnuke, discarding reads with adapters, uncalled bases, mean Phred below 15, or no exact constant-primer or identifier match. High-quality paired reads were merged with COPE v1.2.5. Clonotypes were defined as unique nucleotide sequences and were aligned to IMGT TRB V, D and J references using MiTCR v1.1. The analysis was limited to V-J combinations with a frequency above 0.0001, which together covered approximately 99% of repertoires. For each V-J combination, a TCR clonal expansion and chaos score was defined as F50 clonal expansion divided by the chaos observed in the TCRdist matrix. Welch's t-statistics and random forest were used to narrow the features down to 10 to 15 V-J combinations, which were then fed into a naive Bayes classifier. The Morisita-Horn index was used to measure how similar the thyroid and blood repertoires were. TCRdb took the public reads, trimmed them with fastp at Q25, ran MiXCR for clone calling and kept in-frame beta chains. Here each entry gathers all rows of one CDR3 protein and keeps the most common genes and DNA. The V and J calls and clone size are TCRdb's, not the authors'. The table for this sample lists about 410,000 distinct CDR3 sequences; about 16% of them were counted only once. The ten largest clones add up to 1.6% of the sample.

From the germline V gene, CDR1 is MDHEN and CDR2 is SYDVKM. Counted from cysteine to phenylalanine, this CDR3 has 15 amino acids. This entry keeps only the CDR3 DNA: 45 bases, framed from base 1. Trimming at the junction amounts to 5 bases on V and 2 bases on J, and the germline ends lie 16 bases apart. Ten or more counts support this clonotype. No antigen is known for it. Base qualities were left out, and no much larger clone turns up one base away. The sequence derives from a young woman with Graves' ophthalmopathy. Donor details come from another sample of the same person, matched by shared clones. This chain is built from TRBV28 and TRBJ2-7, with TRBD2 as a weak D call on 6 bases. What was sequenced was peripheral blood. The DNA sequence is given as TGTGCCAGCAGTACCATAGGGACTGGGACCTACGAGCAGTACTTC. It translates to CASSTIGTGTYEQYF.